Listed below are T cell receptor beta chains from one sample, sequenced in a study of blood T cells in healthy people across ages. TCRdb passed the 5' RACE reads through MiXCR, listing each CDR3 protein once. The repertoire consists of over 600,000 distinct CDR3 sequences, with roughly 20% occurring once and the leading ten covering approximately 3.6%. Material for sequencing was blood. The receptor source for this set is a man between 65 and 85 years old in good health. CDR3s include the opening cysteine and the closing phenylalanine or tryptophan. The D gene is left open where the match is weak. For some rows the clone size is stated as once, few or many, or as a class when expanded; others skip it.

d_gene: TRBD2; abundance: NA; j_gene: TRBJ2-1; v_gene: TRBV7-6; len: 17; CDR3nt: TGTGCCAGCAGCTTAGAGGCTAGCGGGAGACGGGGCAATGAGCAGTTCTTC; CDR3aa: CASSLEASGRRGNEQFF
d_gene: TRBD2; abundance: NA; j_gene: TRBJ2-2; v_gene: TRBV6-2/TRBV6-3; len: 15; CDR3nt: TGTGCCAGCAGTTACACCGGACTAGCCGTCGGGGAGCTGTTTTTT; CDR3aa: CASSYTGLAVGELFF
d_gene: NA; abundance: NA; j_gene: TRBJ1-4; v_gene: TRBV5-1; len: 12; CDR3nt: TGCGCCAGCAGGGATTTAGGTGAAAAACTGTTTTTT; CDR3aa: CASRDLGEKLFF
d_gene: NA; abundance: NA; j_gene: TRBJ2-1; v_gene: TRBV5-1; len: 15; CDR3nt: TGCGCCAGCAGCATGTTAGCACCCACTAGGGATGAGCAGTTCTTC; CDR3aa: CASSMLAPTRDEQFF
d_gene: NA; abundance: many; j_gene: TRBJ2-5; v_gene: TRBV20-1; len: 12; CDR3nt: TGCAGTGCCCCCGACAGAACGGAGACCCAGTACTTC; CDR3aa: CSAPDRTETQYF
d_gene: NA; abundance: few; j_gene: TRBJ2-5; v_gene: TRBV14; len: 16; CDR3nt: TGTGCCAGCAGCCCCGGTGACAGGAGGCCTCAAGAGACCCAGTACTTC; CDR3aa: CASSPGDRRPQETQYF
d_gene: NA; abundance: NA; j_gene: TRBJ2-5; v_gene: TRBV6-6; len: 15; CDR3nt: TGTGCCAGCAGTTACGACCGGGACCGCCAAGAGACCCAGTACTTC; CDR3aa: CASSYDRDRQETQYF
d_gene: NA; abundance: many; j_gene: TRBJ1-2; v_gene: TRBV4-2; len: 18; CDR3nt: TGTGCCAGCAGCCAAGATCCTCTGTCTGCGGGGGGGGACTATGGCTACACCTTC; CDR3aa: CASSQDPLSAGGDYGYTF
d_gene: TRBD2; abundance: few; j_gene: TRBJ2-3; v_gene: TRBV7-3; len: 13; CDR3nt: TGTGCCAGCGGGGAGGGTGTTGGAGATACGCAGTATTTT; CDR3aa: CASGEGVGDTQYF
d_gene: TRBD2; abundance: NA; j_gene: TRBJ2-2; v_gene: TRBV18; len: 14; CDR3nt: TGTGCCAGCTCGTACAGCGGGGACACCGGGGAGCTGTTTTTT; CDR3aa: CASSYSGDTGELFF
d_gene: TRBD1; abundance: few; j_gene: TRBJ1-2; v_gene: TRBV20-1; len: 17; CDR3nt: TGCAGTGCTAGGAACCGGGACAGGGCGAGGTCTCCCTATGGCTACACCTTC; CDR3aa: CSARNRDRARSPYGYTF
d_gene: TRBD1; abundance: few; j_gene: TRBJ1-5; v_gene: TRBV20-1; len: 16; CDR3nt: TGCAGTGCTAGTCATCAGGGGGTGCGGTGGCATCAGCCCCAGCATTTT; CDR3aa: CSASHQGVRWHQPQHF
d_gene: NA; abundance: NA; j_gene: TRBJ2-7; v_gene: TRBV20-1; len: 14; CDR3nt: TGCAGTGCTAGAGATCCAGCGTGGCAGGGCGAGCGGTACTTC; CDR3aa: CSARDPAWQGERYF
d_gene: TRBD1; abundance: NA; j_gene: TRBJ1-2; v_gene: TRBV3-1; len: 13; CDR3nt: TGTGCCAGCAGCCCGAAACAGGGGTCTGGCTACACCTTC; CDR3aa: CASSPKQGSGYTF
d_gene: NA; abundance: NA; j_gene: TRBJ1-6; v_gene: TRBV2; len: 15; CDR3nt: TGTGCCAGCAGTGCCGGAGGGGGGATATCTTCACCCCTCCACTTT; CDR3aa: CASSAGGGISSPLHF
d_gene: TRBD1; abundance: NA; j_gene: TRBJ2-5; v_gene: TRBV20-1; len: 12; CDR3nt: TGCAGTGCTCAGGGACAGCGAGAGACCCAGTACTTC; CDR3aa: CSAQGQRETQYF
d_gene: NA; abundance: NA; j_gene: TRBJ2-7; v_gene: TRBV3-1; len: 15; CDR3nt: TGTGCCAGCAGCCAAGATCTTCGTAGGGGGAGCGAGCAGTACTTC; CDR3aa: CASSQDLRRGSEQYF
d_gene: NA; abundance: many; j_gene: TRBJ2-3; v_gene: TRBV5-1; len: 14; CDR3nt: TGCGCCAGCAAGAGGGCGGAACGCACAGATACGCAGTATTTT; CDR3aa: CASKRAERTDTQYF
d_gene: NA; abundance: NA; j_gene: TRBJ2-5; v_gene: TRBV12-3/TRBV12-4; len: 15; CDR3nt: TGTGTCAGCAGGCAGGGTCTGGGAGGTCAAGAGACCCAGTACTTC; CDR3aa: CVSRQGLGGQETQYF
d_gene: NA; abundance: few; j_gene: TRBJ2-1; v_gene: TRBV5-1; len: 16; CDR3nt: TGCGCCAGCAGCTCGCAGGGGGGGATGGGAATTGATGAGCAGTTCTTC; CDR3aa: CASSSQGGMGIDEQFF
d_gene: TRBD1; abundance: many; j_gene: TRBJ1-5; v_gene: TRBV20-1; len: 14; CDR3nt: TGCAGTGCTAGAGCTGACAGGGGGGATCAGCCCCAGCATTTT; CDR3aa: CSARADRGDQPQHF
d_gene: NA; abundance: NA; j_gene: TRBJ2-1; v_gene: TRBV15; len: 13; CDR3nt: TGTGCCACCAGCAGAGAAGCCGGGCATGAGCAGTTCTTC; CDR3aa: CATSREAGHEQFF
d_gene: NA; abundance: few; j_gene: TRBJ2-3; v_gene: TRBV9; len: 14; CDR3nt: TGTGCCAGCAGCGTAGGACCGGGATCAGATACGCAGTATTTT; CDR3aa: CASSVGPGSDTQYF
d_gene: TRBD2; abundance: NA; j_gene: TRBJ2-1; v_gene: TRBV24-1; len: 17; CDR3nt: TGTGCCACCAGTGATTTGCAAGCTAGCGGGCCCTACAATGAGCAGTTCTTC; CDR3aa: CATSDLQASGPYNEQFF
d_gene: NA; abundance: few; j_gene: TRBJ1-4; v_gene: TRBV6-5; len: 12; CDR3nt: TGTGCCAGCAGAACAGTGGGTGAAAAACTGTTTTTT; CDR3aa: CASRTVGEKLFF
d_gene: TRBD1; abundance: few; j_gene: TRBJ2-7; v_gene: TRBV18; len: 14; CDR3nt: TGTGCCAGCTCACCAGGACAGGGGGCACGCGGGCAGTACTTC; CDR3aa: CASSPGQGARGQYF
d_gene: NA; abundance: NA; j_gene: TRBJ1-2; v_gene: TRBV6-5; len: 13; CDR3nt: TGTGCCAGCAGTTCCGGAGCGATAGCCGGCTACACCTTC; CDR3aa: CASSSGAIAGYTF
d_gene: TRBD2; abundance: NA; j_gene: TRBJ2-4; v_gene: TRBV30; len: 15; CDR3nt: TGTGCCTTCGGGACTAGCGGAATACCCAAAAACATTCAGTACTTC; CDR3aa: CAFGTSGIPKNIQYF
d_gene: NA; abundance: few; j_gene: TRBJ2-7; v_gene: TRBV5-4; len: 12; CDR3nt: TGTGCCAGCAGCTTGACGCAGGGCGAGCAGTACTTC; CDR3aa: CASSLTQGEQYF
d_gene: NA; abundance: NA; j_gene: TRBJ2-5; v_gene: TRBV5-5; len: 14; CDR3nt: TGTGCCAGCAGCTCGGGTGGACTGCAAGAGACCCAGTACTTC; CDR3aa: CASSSGGLQETQYF
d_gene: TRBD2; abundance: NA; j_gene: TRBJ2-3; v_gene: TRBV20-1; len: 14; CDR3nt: TGCAGTGCTAGCGCTAGCGGGAGTTCAGATACGCAGTATTTT; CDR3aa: CSASASGSSDTQYF
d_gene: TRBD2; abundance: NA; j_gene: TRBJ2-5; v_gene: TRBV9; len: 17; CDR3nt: TGTGCCAGCAGCGACTCAAAGACTAGCGGGATCCAAGAGACCCAGTACTTC; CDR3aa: CASSDSKTSGIQETQYF
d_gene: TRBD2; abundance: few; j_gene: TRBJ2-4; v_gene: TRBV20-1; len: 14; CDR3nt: TGCAGTGCTAGGACTAGCGGGAATGAAAACATTCAGTACTTC; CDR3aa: CSARTSGNENIQYF
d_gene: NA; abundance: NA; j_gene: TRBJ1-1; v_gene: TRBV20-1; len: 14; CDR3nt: TGCAGTGCTCGAGTTCCTGGTGGTGGCACTGAAGCTTTCTTT; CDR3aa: CSARVPGGGTEAFF
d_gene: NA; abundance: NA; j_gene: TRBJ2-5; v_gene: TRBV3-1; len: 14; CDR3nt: TGTGCCAGCAGCCCGATACAGGGGGGGCAGACCCAGTACTTC; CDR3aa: CASSPIQGGQTQYF
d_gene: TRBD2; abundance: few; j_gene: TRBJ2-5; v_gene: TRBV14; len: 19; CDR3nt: TGTGCCAGCAGCCAGCGGTTACTAGCGGGAGTAAGTAGCACAGAGACCCAGTACTTC; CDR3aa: CASSQRLLAGVSSTETQYF
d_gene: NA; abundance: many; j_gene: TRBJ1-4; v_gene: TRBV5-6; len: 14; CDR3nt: TGTGCCAGCAGCTTGGAGGGAGCGGGGGAAAAACTGTTTTTT; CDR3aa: CASSLEGAGEKLFF
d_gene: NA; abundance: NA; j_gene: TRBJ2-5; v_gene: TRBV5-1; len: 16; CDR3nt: TGCGCCAGCAGCTTGGGGGCCCCTCGTGCTCAAGAGACCCAGTACTTC; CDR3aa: CASSLGAPRAQETQYF
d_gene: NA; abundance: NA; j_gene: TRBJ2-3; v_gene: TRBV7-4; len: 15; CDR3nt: TGTGCCAGCAGCCCGGACAGACGAGGTGGAGATACGCAGTATTTT; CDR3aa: CASSPDRRGGDTQYF
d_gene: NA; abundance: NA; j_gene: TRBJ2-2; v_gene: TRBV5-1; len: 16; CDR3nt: TGCGCCAGCAGCAGAACCGGGACGGCGAACACCGGGGAGCTGTTTTTT; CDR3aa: CASSRTGTANTGELFF
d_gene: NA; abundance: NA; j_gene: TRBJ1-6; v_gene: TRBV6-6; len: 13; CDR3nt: TGTGCCATCGAACGGGACTTTAATTCACCCCTCCACTTT; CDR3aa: CAIERDFNSPLHF
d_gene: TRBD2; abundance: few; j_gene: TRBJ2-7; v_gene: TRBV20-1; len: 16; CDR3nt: TGCAGTGCCCGCACAAGTGGAGCTAGCGGGAACTACGAGCAGTACTTC; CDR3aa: CSARTSGASGNYEQYF
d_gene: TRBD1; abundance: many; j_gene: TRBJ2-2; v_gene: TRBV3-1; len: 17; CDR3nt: TGTGCCAGCAGCCCTTATGGACAGGGGCTGAGGACCGGGGAGCTGTTTTTT; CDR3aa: CASSPYGQGLRTGELFF
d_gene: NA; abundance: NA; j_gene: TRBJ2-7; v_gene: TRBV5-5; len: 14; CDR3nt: TGTGCCAGCAGCGGGACCGTATCTTCCTACGAGCAGTACTTC; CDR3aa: CASSGTVSSYEQYF